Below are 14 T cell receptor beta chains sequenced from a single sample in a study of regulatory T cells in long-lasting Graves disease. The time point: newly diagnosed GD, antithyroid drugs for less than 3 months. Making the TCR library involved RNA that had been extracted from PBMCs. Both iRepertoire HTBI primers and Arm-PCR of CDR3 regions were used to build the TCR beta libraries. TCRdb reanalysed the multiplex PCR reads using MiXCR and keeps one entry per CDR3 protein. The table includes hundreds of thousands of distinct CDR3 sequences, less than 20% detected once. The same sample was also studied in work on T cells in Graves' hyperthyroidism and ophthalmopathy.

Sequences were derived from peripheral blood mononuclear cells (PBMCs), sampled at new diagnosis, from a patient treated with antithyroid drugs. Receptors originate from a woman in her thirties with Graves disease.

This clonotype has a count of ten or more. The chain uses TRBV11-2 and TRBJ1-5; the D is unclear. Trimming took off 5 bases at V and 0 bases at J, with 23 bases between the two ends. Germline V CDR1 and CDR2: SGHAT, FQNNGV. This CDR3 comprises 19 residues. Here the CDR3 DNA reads TGTGCCAGCAGCCCCCCGGATCCCAAAGCATCCTATAGCAATCAGCCCCAGCATTTT. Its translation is CASSPPDPKASYSNQPQHF.

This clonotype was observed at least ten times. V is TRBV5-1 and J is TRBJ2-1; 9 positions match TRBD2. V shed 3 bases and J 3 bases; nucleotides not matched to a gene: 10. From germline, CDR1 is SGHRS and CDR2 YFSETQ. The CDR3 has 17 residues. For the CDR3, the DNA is TGCGCCAGCAGCTCCCAAAGAGCGGGAGGATTCTACAATGAGCAGTTCTTC. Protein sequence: CASSSQRAGGFYNEQFF. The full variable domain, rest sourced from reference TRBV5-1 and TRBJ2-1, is KAGVTQTPRYLIKTRGQQVTLSCSPISGHRSVSWYQQTPGQGLQFLFEYFSETQRNKGNFPGRFSGRQFSNSRSEMNVSTLELGDSALYLCASSSQRAGGFYNEQFFGPGTRLTVL.

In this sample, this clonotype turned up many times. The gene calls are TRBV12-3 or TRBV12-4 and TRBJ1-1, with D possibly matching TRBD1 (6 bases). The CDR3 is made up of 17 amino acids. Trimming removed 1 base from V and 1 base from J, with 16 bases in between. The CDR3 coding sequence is TGTGCCAGCAGTTTAGAGGAGAGGGGGGATCGGAACACTGAAGCTTTCTTT. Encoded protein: CASSLEERGDRNTEAFF.

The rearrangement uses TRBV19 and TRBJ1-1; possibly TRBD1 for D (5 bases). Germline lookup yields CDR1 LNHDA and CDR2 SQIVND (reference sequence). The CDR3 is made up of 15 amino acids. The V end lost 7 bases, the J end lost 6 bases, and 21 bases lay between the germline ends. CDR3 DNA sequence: TGTGCCAGTACCACCATAGGGACTCCAAGGCCTGAAGCTTTCTTT. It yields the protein CASTTIGTPRPEAFF.

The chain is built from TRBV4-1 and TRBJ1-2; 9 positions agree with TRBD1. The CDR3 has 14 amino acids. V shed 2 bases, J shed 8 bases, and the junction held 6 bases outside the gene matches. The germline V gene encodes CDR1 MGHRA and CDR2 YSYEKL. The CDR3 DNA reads TGCGCCAGCAGCCAACCACAGGGGGCGGAGGGCTACACCTTC. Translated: CASSQPQGAEGYTF.

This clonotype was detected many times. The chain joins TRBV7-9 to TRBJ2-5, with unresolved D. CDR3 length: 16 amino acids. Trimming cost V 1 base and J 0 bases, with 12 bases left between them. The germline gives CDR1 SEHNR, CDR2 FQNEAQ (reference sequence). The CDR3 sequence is CASSLVLRRDQETQYF. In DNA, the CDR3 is TGTGCCAGCAGCTTAGTGCTGAGACGGGACCAAGAGACCCAGTACTTC.

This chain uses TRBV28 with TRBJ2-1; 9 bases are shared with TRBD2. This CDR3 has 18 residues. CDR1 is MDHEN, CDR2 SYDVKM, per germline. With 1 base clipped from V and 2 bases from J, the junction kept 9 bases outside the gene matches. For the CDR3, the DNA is TGTGCCAGCAGTTTATTTGTGACTAGCGGAGGCCCCTACAATGAGCAGTTCTTC. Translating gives CASSLFVTSGGPYNEQFF.

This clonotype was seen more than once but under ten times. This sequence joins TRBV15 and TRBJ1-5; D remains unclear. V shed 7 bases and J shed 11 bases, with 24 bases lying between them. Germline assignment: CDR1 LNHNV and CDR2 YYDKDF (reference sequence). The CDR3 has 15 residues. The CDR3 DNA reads TGTGCCACCACACGAGGGCGATTCGCGACGAGTACCCAGCATTTT. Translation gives CATTRGRFATSTQHF.

The CDR3 nucleotides read TGTGCTACGCAGAGGTCAGGGAACACTGAAGCTTTCTTT. It yields the protein CATQRSGNTEAFF. This sequence joins TRBV28 and TRBJ1-1; D gene ambiguous. The CDR3 extends over 13 amino acids. Looked up from germline, CDR1 is MDHEN and CDR2 is SYDVKM.

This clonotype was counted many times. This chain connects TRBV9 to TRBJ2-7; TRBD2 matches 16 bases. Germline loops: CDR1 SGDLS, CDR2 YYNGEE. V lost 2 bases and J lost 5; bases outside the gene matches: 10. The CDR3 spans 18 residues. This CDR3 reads CASSVLSGTSGRAHEQYF. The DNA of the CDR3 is TGTGCCAGCAGCGTCCTTTCCGGGACTAGCGGGAGGGCCCACGAGCAGTACTTC.

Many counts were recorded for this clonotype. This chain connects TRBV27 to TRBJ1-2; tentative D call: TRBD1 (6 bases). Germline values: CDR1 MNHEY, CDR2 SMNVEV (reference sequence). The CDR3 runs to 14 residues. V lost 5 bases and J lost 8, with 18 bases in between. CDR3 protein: CASSTPGHRRGYTF. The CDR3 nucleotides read TGTGCCAGCAGTACTCCGGGACACCGGCGGGGCTACACCTTC.

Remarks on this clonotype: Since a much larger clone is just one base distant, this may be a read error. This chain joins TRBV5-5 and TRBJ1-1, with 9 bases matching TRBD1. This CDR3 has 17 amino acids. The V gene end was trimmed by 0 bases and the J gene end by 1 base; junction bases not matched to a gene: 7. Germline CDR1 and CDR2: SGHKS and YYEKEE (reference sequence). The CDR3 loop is CASSLGGQGRGNTEAFF. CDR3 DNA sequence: TGTGCCAGCAGCTTGGGGGGACAGGGTCGGGGGAACACTGAAGCTTTCTTT. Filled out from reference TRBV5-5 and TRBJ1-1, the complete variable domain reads DAGVTQSPTHLIKTRGQQVTLRCSPISGHKSVSWYQQVLGQGPQFIFQYYEKEERGRGNFPDRFSARQFPNYSSELNVNALLLGDSALYLCASSLGGQGRGNTEAFFGQGTRLTVV.

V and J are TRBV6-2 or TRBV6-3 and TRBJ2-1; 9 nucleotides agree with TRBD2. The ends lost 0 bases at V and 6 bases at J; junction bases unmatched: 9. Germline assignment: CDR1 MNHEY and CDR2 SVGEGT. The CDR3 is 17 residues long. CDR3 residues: CASSYSSQRGRVNEQFF. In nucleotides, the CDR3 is TGTGCCAGCAGTTACTCTTCTCAGCGCGGGAGGGTCAATGAGCAGTTCTTC.

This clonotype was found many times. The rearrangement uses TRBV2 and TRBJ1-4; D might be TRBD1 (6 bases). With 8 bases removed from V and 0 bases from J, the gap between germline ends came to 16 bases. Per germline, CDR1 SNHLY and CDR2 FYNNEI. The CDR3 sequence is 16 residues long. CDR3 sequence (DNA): TGTGCCAGCCTCCTAGGGGGGTGGACAACTAATGAAAAACTGTTTTTT. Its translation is CASLLGGWTTNEKLFF. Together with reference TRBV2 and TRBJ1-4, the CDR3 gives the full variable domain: EPEVTQTPSHQVTQMGQEVILRCVPISNHLYFYWYRQILGQKVEFLVSFYNNEISEKSEIFDDQFSVERPDGSNFTLKIRSTKLEDSAMYFCASLLGGWTTNEKLFFGSGTQLSVL.